This T cell receptor beta chain was identified during a study of CD8+ T cells in alopecia areata. Overall study results and limits: Researchers report lesional scalp, most notably alopecia totalis/universalis, outstripped normal scalp in clonality.

Specified treatment: oral pan-JAK inhibitor, 5-10 mg twice daily. Peripheral blood, together with lesional scalp punch biopsies, was collected from alopecia areata patients. Germline CDR1 reads MGHRA; CDR2 reads YSYEKL. The CDR3 is made up of 13 amino acids. Deletions cut 3 bases from V and 7 bases from J, with 13 bases between. In this sample, this clone turned up a few times. No antigen is known for it. Sequencing used cDNA as its template, made by extracting RNA and reverse transcribing it. Clones were read by immunoSEQ multiplex PCR, and TCRdb kept only the in-frame ones, dropping some. The table includes some 95,000 clones, 40% to 50% detected once.

This sequence originates from a human donor with alopecia areata. The V gene is TRBV4-1, the J gene TRBJ2-7; D remains ambiguous. This sample comprised CD8+ T cells sorted from blood, obtained at week 24, from a patient treated with tofacitinib. CDR3 sequence reads: CASSQHERNEQYF. As DNA, the CDR3 is TGCGCCAGCAGCCAGCATGAGAGAAATGAGCAGTACTTC.